A selection of T cell receptor beta chains follows, all from one sample in a study of cytomegalovirus exposure and HLA in healthy donors. The protocol was immunoSEQ multiplex PCR, while the TCRdb copy is restricted to in-frame clones and leaves out a portion. This table has roughly 98,000 clones, roughly two thirds appearing once. The sample comprised PBMCs. The receptors shown here come from a man over 45 in good health and CMV-seronegative. Each CDR3 is given with its conserved first and last residue. D genes are given only for firm matches. Only some rows state a clone size, as once, few, many or a class for expanded clones.

CDR3 protein | CDR3 DNA | D gene | J gene | V gene | clone size
CASSRDSPTEAFF | TGCGCCAGCAGCCGGGACAGCCCCACTGAAGCTTTCTTT | TRBD1 | TRBJ1-1 | TRBV5-1 | many
CSVAQEIDQPQHF | TGCAGCGTCGCACAGGAAATTGATCAGCCCCAGCATTTT | - | TRBJ1-5 | TRBV29-1 | -
CASSHGLAEMGSYEQYF | TGTGCCAGCAGTCACGGACTAGCGGAGATGGGTTCCTACGAGCAGTACTTC | TRBD2 | TRBJ2-7 | TRBV28 | -
CASSKARDRGPGELFF | TGTGCCAGCAGCAAAGCCCGGGACAGGGGCCCCGGGGAGCTGTTTTTT | - | TRBJ2-2 | TRBV21-1 | -
CASSDQGSATEAFF | TGTGCCAGCAGTGATCAGGGATCTGCGACTGAAGCTTTCTTT | - | TRBJ1-1 | TRBV2 | -
CASSPTTDTQYF | TGTGCCAGCTCACCGACTACAGATACGCAGTATTTT | - | TRBJ2-3 | TRBV18 | -
CASSLGENYGYTF | TGCGCCAGCAGCTTAGGAGAGAACTATGGCTACACCTTC | - | TRBJ1-2 | TRBV5-1 | -
CASSPWGGQETQYF | TGTGCCAGCAGCCCGTGGGGGGGGCAAGAGACCCAGTACTTC | TRBD2 | TRBJ2-5 | TRBV7-2 | few
CASSRHTGEENIQYF | TGTGCCAGCAGCCGGCACACAGGCGAAGAAAACATTCAGTACTTC | - | TRBJ2-4 | TRBV4-2 | -
CATSLTGSTDTQYF | TGTGCCACCAGCCTAACCGGTTCCACAGATACGCAGTATTTT | - | TRBJ2-3 | TRBV15 | -
CASSPLDWSSGNTIYF | TGTGCCAGCTCACCTCTGGACTGGAGCTCTGGAAACACCATATATTTT | - | TRBJ1-3 | TRBV18 | -
CASSSGNTIYF | TGCGCCAGTTCGTCTGGAAACACCATATATTTT | - | TRBJ1-3 | TRBV10-2 | -
CASSRKTSGSETQYF | TGTGCCAGTAGTAGAAAGACTAGCGGATCAGAGACCCAGTACTTC | TRBD2 | TRBJ2-5 | TRBV19 | -
CATSREWTGTNQPQHF | TGTGCCACCAGCAGAGAATGGACAGGGACTAATCAGCCCCAGCATTTT | TRBD1 | TRBJ1-5 | TRBV15 | -
CAISAGQGITDTQYF | TGTGCCATCAGTGCGGGACAGGGTATCACAGATACGCAGTATTTT | TRBD1 | TRBJ2-3 | TRBV10-3 | -
CASLPGQGRQYF | TGTGCCAGCCTCCCGGGACAGGGACGGCAGTACTTC | TRBD1 | TRBJ2-7 | TRBV2 | -
CASSTGPEAFF | TGTGCCAGTAGTACAGGCCCTGAAGCTTTCTTT | - | TRBJ1-1 | TRBV19 | -
CASSLTYQGGYTF | TGCGCCAGCAGCTTGACATACCAGGGAGGCTACACCTTC | - | TRBJ1-2 | TRBV5-1 | -
CASSIGLQVNTEAFF | TGTGCCAGTAGTATAGGCTTACAGGTGAACACTGAAGCTTTCTTT | - | TRBJ1-1 | TRBV19 | -
CASSKPSAADTQYF | TGTGCTAGCTCAAAACCGAGTGCGGCAGATACGCAGTATTTT | - | TRBJ2-3 | TRBV18 | -
CASSVQGGTGNTIYF | TGTGCCAGCAGCGTACAGGGGGGAACTGGAAACACCATATATTTT | TRBD1 | TRBJ1-3 | TRBV7-2 | -
CASSFTGGPNTEAFF | TGTGCCAGCAGCTTTACAGGGGGGCCGAACACTGAAGCTTTCTTT | TRBD1 | TRBJ1-1 | TRBV7-9 | -
CASSLGETGARQYF | TGCGCCAGCAGCTTGGGGGAGACAGGGGCTCGGCAGTACTTC | TRBD1 | TRBJ2-7 | TRBV5-1 | -
CASSRLGTSGRAGEQFF | TGTGCCAGTAGTAGGCTAGGGACTAGCGGGAGGGCCGGGGAGCAGTTCTTC | TRBD2 | TRBJ2-1 | TRBV19 | -
CASSVASLAGEAFF | TGTGCCAGCAGCGTAGCCTCCCTGGCAGGGGAAGCTTTCTTT | - | TRBJ1-1 | TRBV9 | -
CAGRGQKNTGELFF | TGTGCCGGCCGGGGACAGAAGAACACCGGGGAGCTGTTTTTT | TRBD1 | TRBJ2-2 | TRBV19 | -
CASSFLRGDTEAFF | TGTGCCAGCAGCTTCCTACGGGGTGACACTGAAGCTTTCTTT | - | TRBJ1-1 | TRBV11-2 | -
CASTADRVNEQFF | TGTGCCAGCACGGCGGACAGGGTCAATGAGCAGTTCTTC | TRBD1 | TRBJ2-1 | TRBV2 | -
CASSSGTSRETQYF | TGTGCCAGCAGCTCCGGGACTAGCAGAGAGACCCAGTACTTC | TRBD2 | TRBJ2-5 | TRBV5-4 | -
CASSSDRGRETQYF | TGTGCCAGCAGCTCTGACAGGGGGCGAGAGACCCAGTACTTC | TRBD1 | TRBJ2-5 | TRBV7-2 | -
CASSESAVWPQYF | TGCGCCAGCAGTGAGTCGGCAGTTTGGCCCCAGTACTTC | - | TRBJ2-5 | TRBV10-2 | -
CASSPGLADSYEQYF | TGCGCCAGCAGCCCGGGACTAGCCGATTCCTACGAGCAGTACTTC | TRBD2 | TRBJ2-7 | TRBV5-1 | -
CASSPTSPGQFIRF | TGTGCCAGCAGCCCGACTTCGCCGGGACAGTTTATTAGGTTC | TRBD1 | TRBJ1-2 | TRBV6-1 | few
CASSTAGANEQYF | TGTGCCAGCAGCACAGCAGGGGCGAACGAGCAGTACTTC | - | TRBJ2-7 | TRBV9 | -
CASSSAGVETYEQYF | TGTGCCAGCAGTTCCGCCGGAGTAGAGACCTACGAGCAGTACTTC | - | TRBJ2-7 | TRBV28 | -
CASNRGFSNSGANVLTF | TGTGCCAGCAATCGGGGTTTTTCGAACTCTGGGGCCAACGTCCTGACTTTC | - | TRBJ2-6 | TRBV27 | -
CASSASGGVYEQYF | TGTGCCAGTAGTGCTAGCGGGGGGGTCTACGAGCAGTACTTC | TRBD2 | TRBJ2-7 | TRBV19 | once
CASRTFELTGGDGYTF | TGTGCCAGCAGAACATTCGAATTGACAGGGGGGGATGGCTACACCTTC | TRBD1 | TRBJ1-2 | TRBV27 | -
CASIPGHTDTQYF | TGTGCCAGCATTCCAGGGCACACAGATACGCAGTATTTT | - | TRBJ2-3 | TRBV2 | few
CASSFAGADTQYF | TGTGCCAGCAGCTTCGCAGGGGCAGATACGCAGTATTTT | - | TRBJ2-3 | TRBV11-2 | -
CASSYKGTGIYGYTF | TGCGCCAGCAGCTACAAGGGGACAGGGATTTATGGCTACACCTTC | TRBD1 | TRBJ1-2 | TRBV5-1 | -
CASSSMDTQYF | TGTGCCAGCAGTTCCATGGATACGCAGTATTTT | - | TRBJ2-3 | TRBV28 | -
CASRSGGADEKLFF | TGTGCCAGCAGGTCCGGGGGGGCGGATGAAAAACTGTTTTTT | - | TRBJ1-4 | TRBV27 | -
CSAKKGGELFF | TGCAGCGCCAAAAAGGGGGGGGAGCTGTTTTTT | - | TRBJ2-2 | TRBV29-1 | -
CASNWTPTSEQFF | TGCGCCAGCAACTGGACTCCTACATCTGAGCAGTTCTTC | - | TRBJ2-1 | TRBV5-1 | -
CASSVSGASHEQYF | TGCGCCAGCAGTGTGTCCGGAGCTTCCCACGAGCAGTACTTC | - | TRBJ2-7 | TRBV10-2 | once
CASSKDRGSGSVTGELFF | TGTGCCAGCAGTAAAGATCGCGGTAGCGGGAGCGTCACCGGGGAGCTGTTTTTT | - | TRBJ2-2 | TRBV21-1 | -
CASSSDRRRQPQHF | TGTGCCAGCAGTTCTGACAGGAGGCGGCAGCCCCAGCATTTT | - | TRBJ1-5 | TRBV28 | -
CASSISWARGTEAFF | TGTGCCAGCAGCATCTCATGGGCCCGGGGGACTGAAGCTTTCTTT | - | TRBJ1-1 | TRBV28 | -
CASSSLDRAGTYEQYF | TGTGCCAGCAGCTCCCTAGACAGGGCTGGGACCTACGAGCAGTACTTC | TRBD1 | TRBJ2-7 | TRBV13 | -
CASSWEVEESNQPQHF | TGCGCCAGCAGCTGGGAGGTGGAGGAAAGCAATCAGCCCCAGCATTTT | - | TRBJ1-5 | TRBV4-1 | once
CASSLEATYEQYF | TGCGCCAGCAGCCTAGAAGCAACCTACGAGCAGTACTTC | - | TRBJ2-7 | TRBV5-1 | -
CASRGGTDYGYTF | TGTGCCAGCAGGGGAGGGACTGACTATGGCTACACCTTC | - | TRBJ1-2 | TRBV7-9 | -
CASSAEGAYEQYF | TGTGCCAGCAGTGCCGAGGGGGCCTACGAGCAGTACTTC | - | TRBJ2-7 | TRBV6-5 | -
CASSPGTGTFEQYF | TGTGCCAGCAGCCCCGGGACAGGGACCTTCGAGCAGTACTTC | TRBD1 | TRBJ2-7 | TRBV11-1 | -
CASSEAGGVHTGELFF | TGTGCCAGCAGTGAAGCGGGAGGGGTGCACACCGGGGAGCTGTTTTTT | TRBD2 | TRBJ2-2 | TRBV25-1 | -
CASRGLAITGELFF | TGTGCCAGCAGGGGACTAGCTATTACCGGGGAGCTGTTTTTT | TRBD2 | TRBJ2-2 | TRBV6-5 | -
CASSVDSSSGNTIYF | TGTGCCAGTAGTGTGGACTCGAGCTCTGGAAACACCATATATTTT | - | TRBJ1-3 | TRBV19 | -
CASSEGAGNQPQHF | TGTGCCAGCAGCGAGGGGGCAGGCAATCAGCCCCAGCATTTT | TRBD1 | TRBJ1-5 | TRBV5-4 | -